This T cell receptor (beta chain) comes out of a study of T cells expressing NK-cell markers. Study details: Serological testing identified seven of the eight sequenced donors as HCMV-seropositive and one as seronegative. Study findings and constraints: Roughly six of the donors carried dominant NKG2C+ clonotypes that took up roughly 1.0-8% of their CD8+ T cells.

Making the TCR beta cDNA relied on 5'RACE template switching with UMIs. From its re-call of the 5' RACE reads, TCRdb lists each CDR3 protein once, without DNA. This sample's clone table lists about 140,000 distinct CDR3 sequences. Note on this clonotype: Its antigen is not identified.

CDR1 is LNHNV, CDR2 YYDKDF, per germline (reference sequence). This CDR3 has 16 amino acids. The source of this sequence is a man between 18 and 35 years old in good health. The chain couples TRBV15 to TRBJ2-5; there is no DNA to check the TCRdb D call of TRBD2. Sequenced input: blood T cells: a sorted CD56 or NKG2C T cell subset, CD4+ or CD8+ T cells, or bulk PBMC T cells (not recorded which). This CDR3 reads CATSIYSGNRQETQYF.